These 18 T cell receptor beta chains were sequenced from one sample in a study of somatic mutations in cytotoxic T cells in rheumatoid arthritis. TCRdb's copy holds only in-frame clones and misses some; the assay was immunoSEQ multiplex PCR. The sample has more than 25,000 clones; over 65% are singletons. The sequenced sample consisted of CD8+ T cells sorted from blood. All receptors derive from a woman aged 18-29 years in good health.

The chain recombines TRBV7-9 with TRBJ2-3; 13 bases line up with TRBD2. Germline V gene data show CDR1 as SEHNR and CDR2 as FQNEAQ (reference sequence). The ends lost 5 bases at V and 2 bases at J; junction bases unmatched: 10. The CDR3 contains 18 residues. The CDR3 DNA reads TGTGCCAGCAGCGGGGGGACTAGCGGGACCACTTTCACAGATACGCAGTATTTT. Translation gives CASSGGTSGTTFTDTQYF.

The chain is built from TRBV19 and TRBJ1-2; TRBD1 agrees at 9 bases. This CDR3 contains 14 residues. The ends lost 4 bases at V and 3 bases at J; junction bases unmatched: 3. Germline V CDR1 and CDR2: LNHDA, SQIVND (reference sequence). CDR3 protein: CASSTQGADYGYTF. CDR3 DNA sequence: TGTGCCAGTAGTACACAGGGGGCTGACTATGGCTACACCTTC.

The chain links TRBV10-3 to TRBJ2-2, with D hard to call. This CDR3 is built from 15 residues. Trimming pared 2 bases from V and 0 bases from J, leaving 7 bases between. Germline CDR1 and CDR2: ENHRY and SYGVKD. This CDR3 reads CAISEGGANTGELFF. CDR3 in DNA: TGTGCCATCAGTGAGGGTGGAGCGAACACCGGGGAGCTGTTTTTT.

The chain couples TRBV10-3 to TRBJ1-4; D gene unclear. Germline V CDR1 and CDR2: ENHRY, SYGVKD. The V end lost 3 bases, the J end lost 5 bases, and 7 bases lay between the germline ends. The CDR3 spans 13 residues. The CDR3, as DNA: TGTGCCATCAGTGAAATGACGAATGAAAAACTGTTTTTT. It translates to CAISEMTNEKLFF.

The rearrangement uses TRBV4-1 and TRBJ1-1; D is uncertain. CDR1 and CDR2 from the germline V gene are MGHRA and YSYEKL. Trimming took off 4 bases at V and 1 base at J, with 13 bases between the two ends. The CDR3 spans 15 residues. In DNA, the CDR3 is TGCGCCAGCAGCCCCCAAAACGGCGGGAACACTGAAGCTTTCTTT. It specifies CASSPQNGGNTEAFF.

CDR3 in amino acids: CASSPGATGELFF. The DNA for the CDR3 is TGTGCCAGCTCACCGGGGGCCACCGGGGAGCTGTTTTTT. The genes are TRBV18 and TRBJ2-2; D might be TRBD1 (6 bases). Germline values: CDR1 KGHSH, CDR2 LQKENI. V lost 3 bases to trimming and J lost 4 bases, with 6 bases between them. This CDR3 spans 13 amino acids.

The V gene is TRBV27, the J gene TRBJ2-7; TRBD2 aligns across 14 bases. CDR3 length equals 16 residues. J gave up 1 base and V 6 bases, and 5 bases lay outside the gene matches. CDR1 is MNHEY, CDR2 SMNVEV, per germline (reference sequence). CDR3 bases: TGTGCCAGCAGGGGGACTAGCGGGAGTTCATCCTACGAGCAGTACTTC. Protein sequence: CASRGTSGSSSYEQYF.

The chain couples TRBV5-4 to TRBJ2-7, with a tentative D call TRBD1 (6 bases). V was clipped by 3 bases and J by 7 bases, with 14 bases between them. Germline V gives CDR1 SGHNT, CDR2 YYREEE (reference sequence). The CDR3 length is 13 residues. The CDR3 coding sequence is TGTGCCAGCAGCTCCGGGACATCTTGGGAGCAGTACTTC. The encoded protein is CASSSGTSWEQYF.

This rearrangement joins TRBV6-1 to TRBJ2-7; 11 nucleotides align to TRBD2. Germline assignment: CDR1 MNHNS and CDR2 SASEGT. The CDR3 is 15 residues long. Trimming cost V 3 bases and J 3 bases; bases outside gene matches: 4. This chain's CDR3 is CASSDVAGGFYEQYV. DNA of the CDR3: TGTGCCAGCAGTGACGTAGCGGGGGGGTTCTACGAGCAGTACGTC.

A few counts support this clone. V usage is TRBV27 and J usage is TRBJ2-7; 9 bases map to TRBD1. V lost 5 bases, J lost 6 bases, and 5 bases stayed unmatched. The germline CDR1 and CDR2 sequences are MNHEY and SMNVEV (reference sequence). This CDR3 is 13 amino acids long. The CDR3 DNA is TGTGCCAGCAGTCACGGGACAGGGTCCGAGCAGTACGTC. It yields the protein CASSHGTGSEQYV.

CDR3 sequence (DNA): TGTGCCAGCAGCTTGGGTCTGGGAGGAAACGAGCAGTACTTC. Its protein product is CASSLGLGGNEQYF. This chain connects TRBV5-6 to TRBJ2-7; D is possibly TRBD2 (6 bases). This CDR3 is built from 14 residues. Trimming took off 0 bases at V and 5 bases at J, with 12 bases between the two ends. From germline, CDR1 is SGHDT and CDR2 YYEEEE.

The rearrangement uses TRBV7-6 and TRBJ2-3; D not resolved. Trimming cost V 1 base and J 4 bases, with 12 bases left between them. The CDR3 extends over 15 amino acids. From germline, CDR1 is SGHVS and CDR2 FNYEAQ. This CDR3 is CASSLGRSHSDTQYF. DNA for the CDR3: TGTGCCAGCAGCTTAGGTAGAAGCCACTCAGATACGCAGTATTTT.

The chain's CDR3 is CASSPSGTSTDTQYF. DNA of the CDR3: TGTGCCAGCAGCCCATCCGGGACTAGCACAGATACGCAGTATTTT. The chain links TRBV11-2 to TRBJ2-3; D is perhaps TRBD2 (6 bases). Per the germline V gene, CDR1 is SGHAT and CDR2 is FQNNGV. The germline V and J ends were trimmed by 5 bases and 0 bases, with 12 bases remaining between them. The CDR3 spans 15 residues. The variable domain in full, with the rest retrieved from reference TRBV11-2 and TRBJ2-3, is EAGVAQSPRYKIIEKRQSVAFWCNPISGHATLYWYQQILGQGPKLLIQFQNNGVVDDSQLPKDRFSAERLKGVDSTLKIQPAKLEDSAVYLCASSPSGTSTDTQYFGPGTRLTVL.

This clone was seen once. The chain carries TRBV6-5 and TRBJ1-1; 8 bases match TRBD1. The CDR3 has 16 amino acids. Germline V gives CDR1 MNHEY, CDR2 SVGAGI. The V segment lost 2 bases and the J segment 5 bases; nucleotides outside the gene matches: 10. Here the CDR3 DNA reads TGTGCCAGCAGTTACGGGCCAGGGGGCCGGAAGACTGAAGCTTTCTTT. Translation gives CASSYGPGGRKTEAFF.

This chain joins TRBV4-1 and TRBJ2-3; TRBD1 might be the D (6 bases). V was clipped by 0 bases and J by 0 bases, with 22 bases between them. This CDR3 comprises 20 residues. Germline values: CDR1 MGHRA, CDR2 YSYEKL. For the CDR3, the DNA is TGCGCCAGCAGCCAAGATAGTTCGACAGGTTGGCCCCGCAGCACAGATACGCAGTATTTT. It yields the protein CASSQDSSTGWPRSTDTQYF.

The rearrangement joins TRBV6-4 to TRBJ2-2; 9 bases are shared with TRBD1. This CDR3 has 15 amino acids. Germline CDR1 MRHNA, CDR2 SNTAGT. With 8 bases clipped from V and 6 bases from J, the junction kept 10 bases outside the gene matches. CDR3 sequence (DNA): TGTGCCAGCCTAAAATCACAGGGGGCAGCCGGGGAGCTGTTTTTT. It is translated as CASLKSQGAAGELFF.

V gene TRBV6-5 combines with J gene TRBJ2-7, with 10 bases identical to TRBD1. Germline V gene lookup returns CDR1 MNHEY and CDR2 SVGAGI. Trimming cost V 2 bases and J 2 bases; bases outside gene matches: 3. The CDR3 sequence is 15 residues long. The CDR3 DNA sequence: TGTGCCAGCAGTTACGGACAGGGGGGGGCCTACGAGCAGTACTTC. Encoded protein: CASSYGQGGAYEQYF.

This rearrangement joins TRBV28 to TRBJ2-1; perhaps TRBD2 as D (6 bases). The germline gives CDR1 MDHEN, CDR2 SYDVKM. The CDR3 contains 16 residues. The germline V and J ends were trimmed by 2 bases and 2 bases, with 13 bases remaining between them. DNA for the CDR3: TGTGCCAGCAGTTTAGTCGGGAGCACGCCCTACAATGAGCAGTTCTTC. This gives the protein CASSLVGSTPYNEQFF. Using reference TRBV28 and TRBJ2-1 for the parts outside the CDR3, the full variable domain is DVKVTQSSRYLVKRTGEKVFLECVQDMDHENMFWYRQDPGLGLRLIYFSYDVKMKEKGDIPEGYSVSREKKERFSLILESASTNQTSMYLCASSLVGSTPYNEQFFGPGTRLTVL.